The present T cell receptor (beta chain) was sequenced within a study of T cells in Graves' hyperthyroidism and ophthalmopathy. Notes on the study in general: Most clonotypes that expanded in the thyroid above 0.001 also showed up in blood.

As for this clonotype: What it binds is unknown. This may be a read error: a much more frequent sequence differs by one nucleotide.

Exclusion criteria comprised uncontrolled infection, other autoimmune disease, pregnancy or lactation. Each 10 ml fresh peripheral blood draw supplied the PBMCs. RNA transcripts yielded amplified TCR beta CDR3 regions. An initial round of RT-PCR targeting the TCR CDR3 relied on the HTBI primer set. TCRdb independently ran MiXCR on the multiplex PCR reads; one entry per CDR3 protein. This table has a few hundred thousand distinct CDR3 sequences, roughly 23% appearing once. Germline loops: CDR1 SGHTA, CDR2 FQGNSA. Trimming cost V 0 bases and J 4 bases, with 12 bases left between them. This CDR3 has 15 residues.

The chain recombines TRBV7-2 with TRBJ1-2; D is unclear. Source material: blood. This TCR was recovered from a woman aged 70 to 79 with Graves' ophthalmopathy. CDR3 region: CASSLASAASYGYTF. The CDR3 DNA reads as TGTGCCAGCAGCTTAGCTTCGGCAGCCAGCTATGGCTACACCTTC.